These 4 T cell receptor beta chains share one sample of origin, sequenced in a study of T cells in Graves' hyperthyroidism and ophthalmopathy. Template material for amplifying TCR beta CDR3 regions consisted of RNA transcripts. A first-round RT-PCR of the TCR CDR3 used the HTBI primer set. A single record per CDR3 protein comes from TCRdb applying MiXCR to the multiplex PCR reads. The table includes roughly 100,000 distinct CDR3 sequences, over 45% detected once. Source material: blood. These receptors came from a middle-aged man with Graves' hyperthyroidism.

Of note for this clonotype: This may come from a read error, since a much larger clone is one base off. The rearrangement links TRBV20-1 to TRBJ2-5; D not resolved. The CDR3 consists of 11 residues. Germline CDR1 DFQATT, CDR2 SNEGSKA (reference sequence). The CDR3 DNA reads TGCAGTGCTATGCTAAAAGAGACCCAGTGCTTC. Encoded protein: CSAMLKETQCF.

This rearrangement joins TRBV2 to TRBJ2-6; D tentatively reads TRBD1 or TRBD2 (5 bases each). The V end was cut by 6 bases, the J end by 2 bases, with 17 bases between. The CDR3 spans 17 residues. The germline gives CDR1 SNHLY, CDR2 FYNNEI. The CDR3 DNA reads TGTGCCAGCAGGAGGGGACCTAACGAACCTGGGGCCAACGTCCTGACTTTC. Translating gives CASRRGPNEPGANVLTF.

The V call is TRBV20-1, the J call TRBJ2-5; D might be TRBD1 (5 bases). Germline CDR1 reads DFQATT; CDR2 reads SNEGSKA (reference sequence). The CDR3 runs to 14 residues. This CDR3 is CRAMDIQGEETQYF. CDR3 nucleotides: TGCAGGGCGATGGACATACAAGGTGAAGAGACCCAGTACTTC.

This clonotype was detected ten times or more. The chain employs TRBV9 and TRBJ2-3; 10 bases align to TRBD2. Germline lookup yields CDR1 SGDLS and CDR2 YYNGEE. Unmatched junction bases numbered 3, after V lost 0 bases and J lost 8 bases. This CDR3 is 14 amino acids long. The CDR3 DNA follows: TGTGCCAGCAGCGTAGAAGCGGGAGGGAGTACGCAGTATTTT. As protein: CASSVEAGGSTQYF.